This is a list of T cell receptor beta chains from one sample in a study of T cells after yellow fever vaccination. TCRdb reprocessed the 5' RACE reads with MiXCR, giving one entry per CDR3 protein. The table shows 620,000 or so distinct CDR3 sequences, with 9% to 15% occurring only once. Sequenced material: PBMCs, taken on the day of the yellow fever booster vaccination. The receptor set was obtained from a man aged 25-40 years who received the YFV17D yellow fever vaccine. CDR3s include the opening cysteine and the closing phenylalanine or tryptophan. A D gene is named only where the DNA matches it firmly. Clone size, where shown, is once, few, many, or a class for clones that have expanded.

d_call: .
v_call: TRBV7-2
j_call: TRBJ2-2
clone_size: many
cdr3_nt: TGTGCCAGCAGTTTACGGGGGGGGGAGCTGTTTTTT
cdr3_aa: CASSLRGGELFF

d_call: TRBD2
v_call: TRBV19
j_call: TRBJ2-1
clone_size: .
cdr3_nt: TGTGCCAGTAACGGGGCTAGCGGGAGAAGGGGCGATGAGCAGTTCTTC
cdr3_aa: CASNGASGRRGDEQFF

d_call: TRBD1
v_call: TRBV7-6
j_call: TRBJ1-2
clone_size: .
cdr3_nt: TGTGCCAGCACCCCCCAAGCGGGGGACAGATTAAACACCTATGGCTACACCTTC
cdr3_aa: CASTPQAGDRLNTYGYTF

d_call: .
v_call: TRBV7-9
j_call: TRBJ1-5
clone_size: many
cdr3_nt: TGTGCCAGCAGCTTAACACAAAGCAATCAGCCCCAGCATTTT
cdr3_aa: CASSLTQSNQPQHF

d_call: .
v_call: TRBV11-2
j_call: TRBJ2-7
clone_size: .
cdr3_nt: TGTGCCAGCAGCTTAGTTTGGGGAACCTACGAGCAGTACTTC
cdr3_aa: CASSLVWGTYEQYF

d_call: TRBD2
v_call: TRBV7-6
j_call: TRBJ2-3
clone_size: few
cdr3_nt: TGTGCCAGCACCAGGCCGGGAGGGCCCACAGATACGCAGTATTTT
cdr3_aa: CASTRPGGPTDTQYF

d_call: .
v_call: TRBV5-1
j_call: TRBJ1-5
clone_size: many
cdr3_nt: TGCGCCAGCAGCTTGGGGGCAGGAAATCAGCCCCAGCATTTT
cdr3_aa: CASSLGAGNQPQHF

d_call: .
v_call: TRBV29-1
j_call: TRBJ2-7
clone_size: few
cdr3_nt: TGCAGCATCGGGGTTCGGGGTGAGCAGTACTTC
cdr3_aa: CSIGVRGEQYF

d_call: .
v_call: TRBV6-5
j_call: TRBJ1-1
clone_size: .
cdr3_nt: TGTGCCAGCAGTTACGAGGGGGGAGACACTGAAGCTTTCTTT
cdr3_aa: CASSYEGGDTEAFF

d_call: .
v_call: TRBV6-5
j_call: TRBJ2-7
clone_size: .
cdr3_nt: TGTGCCAGCAGTTACGAGGGGACCGTATACGAGCAGTACTTC
cdr3_aa: CASSYEGTVYEQYF

d_call: .
v_call: TRBV20-1
j_call: TRBJ2-7
clone_size: .
cdr3_nt: TGCAGTGCTAGAGATTCTATCCCCCGGGCCGGGTTTGGGGAGCAGTACTTC
cdr3_aa: CSARDSIPRAGFGEQYF

d_call: TRBD1
v_call: TRBV18
j_call: TRBJ2-5
clone_size: few
cdr3_nt: TGTGCCAGCTCTCCCTACAGGGGGTCGGGAGCGGAGACCCAGTACTTC
cdr3_aa: CASSPYRGSGAETQYF

d_call: TRBD1
v_call: TRBV3-1
j_call: TRBJ1-1
clone_size: few
cdr3_nt: TGTGCCAGCAGCCAAAGAACAGGGGACACTGAAGCTTTCTTT
cdr3_aa: CASSQRTGDTEAFF

d_call: .
v_call: TRBV29-1
j_call: TRBJ2-3
clone_size: .
cdr3_nt: TGCAGCGTTGAAGAGGTTATAGATACGCAGTATTTT
cdr3_aa: CSVEEVIDTQYF

d_call: TRBD2
v_call: TRBV7-2
j_call: TRBJ2-3
clone_size: few
cdr3_nt: TGTGCCAGCAGCGGGGGGACTAGCGGGACTATGGATACGCAGTATTTT
cdr3_aa: CASSGGTSGTMDTQYF

d_call: .
v_call: TRBV5-1
j_call: TRBJ2-7
clone_size: few
cdr3_nt: TGCGCCAGCAGGTTCGGCTCCACCTACGAGCAGTACTTC
cdr3_aa: CASRFGSTYEQYF